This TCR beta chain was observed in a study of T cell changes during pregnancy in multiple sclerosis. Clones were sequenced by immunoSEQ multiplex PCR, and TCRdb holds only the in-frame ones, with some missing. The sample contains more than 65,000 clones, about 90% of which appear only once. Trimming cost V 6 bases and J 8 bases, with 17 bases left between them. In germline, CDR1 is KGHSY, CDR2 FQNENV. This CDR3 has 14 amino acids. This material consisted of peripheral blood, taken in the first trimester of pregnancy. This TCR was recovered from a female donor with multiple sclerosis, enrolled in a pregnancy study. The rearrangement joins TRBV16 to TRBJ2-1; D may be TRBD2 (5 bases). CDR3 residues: CASSPTLLEHEQFF. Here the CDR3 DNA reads TGTGCCAGCAGTCCTACCTTACTAGAACATGAGCAGTTCTTC.